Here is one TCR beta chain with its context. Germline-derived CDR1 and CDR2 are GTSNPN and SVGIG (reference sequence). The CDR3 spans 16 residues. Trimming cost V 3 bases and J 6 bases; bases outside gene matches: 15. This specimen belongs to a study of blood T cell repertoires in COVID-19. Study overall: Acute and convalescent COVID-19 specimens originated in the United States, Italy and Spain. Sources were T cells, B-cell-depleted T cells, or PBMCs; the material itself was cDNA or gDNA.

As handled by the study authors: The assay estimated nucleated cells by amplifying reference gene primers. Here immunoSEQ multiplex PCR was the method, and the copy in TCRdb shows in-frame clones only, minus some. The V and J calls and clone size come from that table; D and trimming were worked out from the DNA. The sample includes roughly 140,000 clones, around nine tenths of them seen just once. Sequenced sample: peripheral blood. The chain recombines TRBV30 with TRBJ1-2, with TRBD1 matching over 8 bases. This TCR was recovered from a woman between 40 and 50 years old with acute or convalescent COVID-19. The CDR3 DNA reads TGTGCCTGGAGCTGGCGACCCGGACAGGGCGCGGATGGCTACACCTTC. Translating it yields CAWSWRPGQGADGYTF.